A single sample is the source of the 4 T cell receptor beta chains below, sequenced in a study of CD8 T cells in Susac syndrome. Random hexamers served to reverse transcribe roughly 0.45 to 1 ug RNA. TCRdb analysed the immunoSEQ multiplex PCR reads with MiXCR anew, one entry per CDR3 protein. The sample lists fewer than 95,000 distinct CDR3 sequences, roughly 96% occurring once. Specimen: CD8+ T cells from PBMCs. These receptor sequences come from a human donor with Susac syndrome.

V and J are TRBV9 and TRBJ1-3, with TRBD1 as a possible D gene (5 bases). Germline V gene sequence: CDR1 SGDLS, CDR2 YYNGEE. V dropped 0 bases and J dropped 4 bases, with 11 bases sitting between them. The CDR3 is made up of 15 amino acids. The CDR3 DNA reads TGTGCCAGCAGCGTAGGTGTGGGGGTCGGAAACACCATATATTTT. Translating it yields CASSVGVGVGNTIYF. The variable domain in full, completed from reference TRBV9 and TRBJ1-3, reads DSGVTQTPKHLITATGQRVTLRCSPRSGDLSVYWYQQSLDQGLQFLIQYYNGEERAKGNILERFSAQQFPDLHSELNLSSLELGDSALYFCASSVGVGVGNTIYFGEGSWLTVV.

V is TRBV4-3 and J is TRBJ2-7; possibly TRBD1 or TRBD2 for D (6 bases each). The CDR3 totals 15 residues. Trimming took off 4 bases at V and 5 bases at J, with 18 bases between the two ends. Per germline, CDR1 LGHNA and CDR2 YSLEER. The CDR3 loop reads CASSPSGGGGDEQYF. CDR3 DNA: TGCGCCAGCAGCCCATCCGGAGGGGGAGGCGACGAGCAGTACTTC.

The chain employs TRBV18 and TRBJ1-2, with 12 positions matching TRBD1. Germline V CDR1 and CDR2: KGHSH, LQKENI. The CDR3 runs 12 residues. V lost 8 bases, J lost 10 bases, and 5 bases stayed unmatched. CDR3 sequence reads: CASLGTGGDYTF. CDR3 DNA: TGTGCCAGCCTCGGGACAGGGGGCGACTACACCTTC. The full variable domain, with the rest looked up from reference TRBV18 and TRBJ1-2, is NAGVMQNPRHLVRRRGQEARLRCSPMKGHSHVYWYRQLPEEGLKFMVYLQKENIIDESGMPKERFSAEFPKEGPSILRIQQVVRGDSAAYFCASLGTGGDYTFGSGTRLTVV.

The CDR3 bases are TGTGCCAGCCGCTGGGGGGGCGGCACTGAAGCTTTCTTT. Translated, it gives CASRWGGGTEAFF. The rearrangement joins TRBV28 to TRBJ1-1; D is possibly TRBD1 (6 bases). The CDR3 is 13 residues long. Germline loops: CDR1 MDHEN, CDR2 SYDVKM. The germline V and J ends were trimmed by 8 bases and 4 bases, with 14 bases remaining between them. The full variable domain, its missing parts supplied by reference TRBV28 and TRBJ1-1, is DVKVTQSSRYLVKRTGEKVFLECVQDMDHENMFWYRQDPGLGLRLIYFSYDVKMKEKGDIPEGYSVSREKKERFSLILESASTNQTSMYLCASRWGGGTEAFFGQGTRLTVV.